Below are 13 T cell receptor beta chains sequenced from a single sample in a study of post-analysis software for immune sequencing data. General study results and limits: Higher frequency in patients than in controls was seen for roughly five TRBV segments, with TRBV5-6, TRBV5-1 and TRBV20-1 among them.

These receptors lack a known antigen. Libraries were made from TCR beta cDNA, and they carried unique molecular identifiers. TCRdb re-derived calls from the PCR reads in MiXCR, one entry per CDR3 protein. The sample comprises about 500,000 distinct CDR3 sequences, under 55% of which are singletons, and about 12% rests with the top ten. The specimen was blood. The receptors originated from a girl between 5 and 17 years old with multiple sclerosis.

This clonotype has a count of ten or more. This sequence joins TRBV29-1 and TRBJ2-7; D is possibly TRBD2 (6 bases). The CDR3 length is 14 residues. Germline assignment: CDR1 SQVTM and CDR2 ANQGSEA. V was shortened by 2 bases and J by 3 bases, with 14 bases between the two germline ends. CDR3 in amino acids: CSVEQSGTVYEQYF. CDR3 DNA sequence: TGCAGCGTTGAACAATCCGGGACTGTCTACGAGCAGTACTTC.

The rearrangement links TRBV6-5 to TRBJ2-7; 8 nucleotides agree with TRBD1. The germline V gene has CDR1 MNHEY and CDR2 SVGAGI. The length of the CDR3 is 15 residues. Trimming at V came to 4 bases and at J to 7 bases, leaving 12 bases not matched to a gene. The CDR3 protein is CASSFRQGWYNEQYF. In nucleotides, the CDR3 is TGTGCCAGCAGTTTCCGACAGGGGTGGTACAATGAGCAGTACTTC.

This clonotype was recorded a few times. The genes are TRBV29-1 and TRBJ2-1, with TRBD2 matching 7 bases. The CDR3 sequence is 14 residues long. CDR1 is SQVTM and CDR2 is ANQGSEA in the germline V gene. V shed 7 bases and J 0 bases; nucleotides not matched to a gene: 6. The CDR3 bases are TGCAGCGGGTCTAGCGGACCCTCCTACAATGAGCAGTTCTTC. This sequence encodes CSGSSGPSYNEQFF.

This clonotype was found a few times. The CDR3: CASSPGTGMFQPQHF. Written as DNA, the CDR3 is TGTGCCAGCAGTCCCGGGACAGGGATGTTCCAGCCCCAGCATTTT. V usage is TRBV28 and J usage is TRBJ1-5, with TRBD1 matching 9 bases. Germline CDR1 reads MDHEN; CDR2 reads SYDVKM. Trimming at V came to 5 bases and at J to 7 bases, leaving 9 bases not matched to a gene. CDR3 length equals 15 residues.

The chain is built from TRBV20-1 and TRBJ2-7; 7 bases fit TRBD1. Germline CDR1 and CDR2: DFQATT and SNEGSKA (reference sequence). Trimming removed 6 bases from V and 2 bases from J; junction bases left unmatched: 7. The CDR3 consists of 13 residues. CDR3 DNA: TGCAGTGCGCCGGGACAGCCTACCTACGAGCAGTACTTC. Protein: CSAPGQPTYEQYF.

The chain links TRBV20-1 to TRBJ2-2; 15 bases line up with TRBD2. The V gene end was trimmed by 1 base and the J gene end by 2 bases; junction bases not matched to a gene: 5. The CDR3 has 18 amino acids. Germline V gives CDR1 DFQATT, CDR2 SNEGSKA (reference sequence). The chain's CDR3 is CSARAQGLAGGNTGELFF. The DNA for the CDR3 is TGCAGTGCTAGAGCCCAGGGACTAGCGGGGGGAAACACCGGGGAGCTGTTTTTT.

This chain connects TRBV6-6 to TRBJ1-4; TRBD1 agrees at 9 bases. Germline CDR1 MNHNY, CDR2 SVGAGI (reference sequence). J gave up 7 bases and V 2 bases, and 2 bases lay outside the gene matches. CDR3 size: 14 residues. CDR3 region: CASSYRDRVEKLFF. As DNA, the CDR3 is TGTGCCAGCAGTTACCGGGACAGGGTTGAAAAACTGTTTTTT.

A few counts support this clonotype. The rearrangement links TRBV4-1 to TRBJ2-1, with TRBD2 identical over 11 bases. The junction had 4 bases not matched to a gene; V was cut back by 2 bases and J by 4 bases. The CDR3 sequence is 16 residues long. CDR1 is MGHRA and CDR2 is YSYEKL in the germline V gene. The CDR3 loop is CASSQPSGRSYNEQFF. The CDR3 DNA sequence: TGCGCCAGCAGCCAACCTAGCGGGAGGTCGTACAATGAGCAGTTCTTC.

This chain connects TRBV4-1 to TRBJ2-1; 7 bases agree with TRBD1. This CDR3 comprises 17 residues. Germline CDR1 is MGHRA and CDR2 is YSYEKL. The ends lost 0 bases at V and 13 bases at J; junction bases unmatched: 18. The CDR3 reads CASSQDRRPTGLETQFF. Written as DNA, the CDR3 is TGCGCCAGCAGCCAAGATCGTCGCCCGACAGGGCTGGAGACCCAGTTCTTC.

The CDR3 sequence: CASSLPGQQLGNYGYTF. The CDR3, as DNA: TGTGCCAGCAGTCTACCAGGACAGCAACTCGGTAACTATGGCTACACCTTC. V is TRBV28 and J is TRBJ1-2; possible D gene TRBD1, 6 bases. The V and J ends lost 5 bases and 1 base respectively, with 20 bases between them. Germline assignment: CDR1 MDHEN and CDR2 SYDVKM. The CDR3 contains 17 residues.

The chain is built from TRBV5-1 and TRBJ1-5; D remains ambiguous. The V end was cut by 9 bases, the J end by 2 bases, with 21 bases between. The CDR3 is made up of 16 amino acids. The V gene's germline CDR1 is SGHRS and CDR2 YFSETQ. CDR3 DNA: TGCGCCATCAGTGCGGTAGGAGGCTCGGGCAATCAGCCCCAGCATTTT. Its translation: CAISAVGGSGNQPQHF.

In this sample, this clonotype turned up once. The junction departs from the called germline gene at one end, perhaps through a read error. This chain uses TRBV27 with TRBJ1-4; possibly TRBD1 for D (5 bases). The germline gives CDR1 MNHEY, CDR2 SMNVEV (reference sequence). The CDR3 runs to 16 residues. CDR3 sequence: CASKGEGLSNFEKLFF. In DNA form, the CDR3 reads TGTGCGAGCAAGGGAGAGGGGTTGAGTAATTTTGAAAAACTGTTTTTT.

The rearrangement uses TRBV4-1 and TRBJ1-1; no clear D gene. The CDR3 runs 15 residues. Trimming pared 3 bases from V and 6 bases from J, leaving 17 bases between. The germline CDR1 and CDR2 sequences are MGHRA and YSYEKL. The CDR3 here is CASSHFTGRRAEAFF. DNA of the CDR3: TGCGCCAGCAGCCATTTTACCGGGCGGAGGGCTGAAGCTTTCTTT.